The source of this T cell receptor beta chain is a study of blood T cell repertoires in COVID-19. Across the study: Sites in the United States, Italy and Spain provided acute and convalescent COVID-19 samples. The analysed material was cDNA or gDNA that came from T cells, B-cell-depleted T cells, or PBMCs.

Authors' data handling: Using reference gene primer amplification, nucleated cell counts were estimated. Some clones are missing from TCRdb's copy, which holds only in-frame ones; the method was immunoSEQ multiplex PCR. The DNA gave D and trimming, while V, J and clone size come from that table. The sample shows 150,000 to 200,000 clones, 88% of them seen only once. The clonotype comes from a man between 60 and 75 years old with acute or convalescent COVID-19. Sequenced sample: peripheral blood.

The CDR3 is CASSLGLQPQHF. The CDR3 DNA reads TGTGCCAGCAGCTTAGGGCTTCAGCCCCAGCATTTT. V gene TRBV7-9 combines with J gene TRBJ1-5; no reliable D call. This CDR3 is built from 12 residues. CDR1 is SEHNR, CDR2 FQNEAQ, per germline (reference sequence). Trimming removed 1 base from V and 6 bases from J, with 4 bases in between. Complete variable domain (other parts from reference TRBV7-9 and TRBJ1-5): DTGVSQNPRHKITKRGQNVTFRCDPISEHNRLYWYRQTLGQGPEFLTYFQNEAQLEKSRLLSDRFSAERPKGSFSTLEIQRTEQGDSAMYLCASSLGLQPQHFGDGTRLSIL.